A single sample is the source of the 12 T cell receptor beta chains below, sequenced in a study of cytomegalovirus exposure and HLA in healthy donors. The PCR employed 60 Vbeta primers together with 13 Jbeta primers. Using immunoSEQ multiplex PCR, the repertoire was profiled, and TCRdb retains in-frame clones only, with some absent. The sample includes some 200,000 clones, about 70% seen only once; the top ten take less than 3%. The specimen was PBMCs. The receptors here all came from a man in his forties or fifties in good health and CMV-seropositive.

The chain employs TRBV4-1 and TRBJ1-5, with D uncertain. The CDR3 consists of 16 residues. V lost 1 base to trimming and J lost 3 bases, with 13 bases between them. Germline V CDR1 and CDR2: MGHRA, YSYEKL. As DNA, the CDR3 is TGCGCCAGCAGCCAAGTTGGGCAGGTGGTCAATCAGCCCCAGCATTTT. Protein: CASSQVGQVVNQPQHF.

The V and J genes are TRBV2 and TRBJ2-1, with TRBD2 matching 9 bases. This CDR3 has 15 amino acids. V was clipped by 6 bases and J by 2 bases; unmatched bases: 5. The germline gives CDR1 SNHLY, CDR2 FYNNEI. The CDR3 DNA sequence: TGTGCCAGCAGCCGCGGGGGGGCCGCCTACAATGAGCAGTTCTTC. As protein: CASSRGGAAYNEQFF.

Remarks on this clone: One end of the junction does not line up with germline, which may come from a read error. V is TRBV28 and J is TRBJ1-1, with D tentatively TRBD1 (5 bases). Per the germline V gene, CDR1 is MDHEN and CDR2 is SYDVKM. There are 16 residues in the CDR3. CDR3 amino acids: CASSLGSGAGNAEAFF. The CDR3, as DNA: TGTGCCAGCAGTTTAGGAAGTGGGGCAGGGAACGCTGAAGCTTTCTTT.

This clone was observed once. The chain combines TRBV15 with TRBJ1-2; TRBD1 agrees at 7 bases. Germline CDR1 and CDR2: LNHNV and YYDKDF (reference sequence). The CDR3 is made up of 15 amino acids. Losses at the gene ends were 0 bases for V and 8 bases for J; bases not matched to a gene: 9. Here the CDR3 reads CATSRDQGGIGGYTF. CDR3 DNA: TGTGCCACCAGCAGAGATCAAGGGGGCATTGGGGGCTACACCTTC.

This rearrangement joins TRBV6-1 to TRBJ2-7; 8 bases agree with TRBD2. The CDR3 sequence is 14 residues long. J was trimmed by 2 bases and V by 1 base; bases with no gene match: 1. Germline V gives CDR1 MNHNS, CDR2 SASEGT. In DNA form, the CDR3 reads TGTGCCAGCAGTGAAGGGCGGGGGGCCTACGAGCAGTACTTC. It is translated as CASSEGRGAYEQYF.

This chain uses TRBV19 with TRBJ2-4; 7 bases match TRBD1. The CDR3 sequence is 17 residues long. V lost 5 bases and J lost 10; bases outside the gene matches: 20. Germline lookup yields CDR1 LNHDA and CDR2 SQIVND (reference sequence). The CDR3 DNA follows: TGTGCCAGTAGTTGGGACAGTGACCCACTCGATACCTTTATTCAGTACTTC. Translated, it gives CASSWDSDPLDTFIQYF.

This chain joins TRBV2 and TRBJ2-7, with 7 bases aligning to TRBD1. The germline V gene encodes CDR1 SNHLY and CDR2 FYNNEI. The trim removed 5 bases at V and 4 bases at J, leaving 14 bases unmatched. There are 16 residues in the CDR3. This CDR3 is CASSRIEEGRGYEQYF. DNA for the CDR3: TGTGCCAGCAGTAGAATCGAAGAGGGCAGGGGGTACGAGCAGTACTTC.

This chain joins TRBV11-2 and TRBJ1-6; tentative D call: TRBD1 (6 bases). This CDR3 contains 18 residues. Germline V lookup: CDR1 SGHAT, CDR2 FQNNGV. V lost 2 bases and J lost 0, with 14 bases in between. This chain's CDR3 is CASSLKGVASSYNSPLHF. CDR3 DNA sequence: TGTGCCAGCAGCTTAAAGGGGGTAGCTAGCTCCTATAATTCACCCCTCCACTTT.

This clone has a handful of counts. The chain is built from TRBV4-1 and TRBJ1-1; 7 bases fit TRBD1. The CDR3 consists of 14 residues. J was trimmed by 1 base and V by 1 base; bases with no gene match: 0. Germline V gives CDR1 MGHRA, CDR2 YSYEKL. The CDR3 loop is CASSQGDRNTEAFF. The DNA for the CDR3 is TGCGCCAGCAGCCAAGGGGACAGGAACACTGAAGCTTTCTTT.

The V call is TRBV4-1, the J call TRBJ2-7; a possible D gene is TRBD2 (5 bases). There are 12 residues in the CDR3. Trimming took 1 base from V and 6 from J, leaving 7 bases between them. Germline CDR1 reads MGHRA; CDR2 reads YSYEKL. CDR3: CASSQVGLEQYF. Here the CDR3 DNA reads TGCGCCAGCAGCCAAGTCGGACTCGAGCAGTACTTC.

For the CDR3, the DNA is TGCGCCAGCAGCTTGGGACAGGGCCCGGAACTGTTTTTT. Its translation is CASSLGQGPELFF. This chain joins TRBV5-1 and TRBJ1-4, with 7 bases aligning to TRBD1. V shed 0 bases and J 12 bases; nucleotides not matched to a gene: 5. Germline CDR1 and CDR2: SGHRS and YFSETQ. CDR3 length: 13 residues.

This clone was found a few times. The gene calls are TRBV5-1 and TRBJ2-1; TRBD1 matches 7 bases. There are 16 residues in the CDR3. Trimming took 4 bases from V and 0 from J; bases not matched to a gene: 7. CDR1 and CDR2 (germline): SGHRS, YFSETQ. The CDR3 region has the DNA TGCGCCAGCAGCACCTCGACAGGGAGCTCCTACAATGAGCAGTTCTTC. This sequence encodes CASSTSTGSSYNEQFF.